These 23 T cell receptor beta chains came from one sample sequenced in a study of cytomegalovirus exposure and HLA in healthy donors. PCR primers comprised 60 Vbeta and 13 Jbeta primers. Profiled with immunoSEQ multiplex PCR; TCRdb holds only in-frame clones, not every one. Among some 180,000 clones, approximately 73% were seen once, and the ten largest hold roughly 5.4%. The sequenced material came from PBMCs. Source of these receptors: a woman between 18 and 30 years old in good health and CMV-seropositive.

The rearrangement links TRBV6-5 to TRBJ1-1, with a tentative D call TRBD1 (6 bases). Trimming left V 5 bases short and J 1 base short, with 8 bases between. The CDR3 is 13 residues long. Germline loops: CDR1 MNHEY, CDR2 SVGAGI. The CDR3 coding sequence is TGTGCCAGCAGTCCACAGGGGAACACTGAAGCTTTCTTT. Translating it yields CASSPQGNTEAFF.

J is TRBJ2-1 and V is TRBV19; TRBD1 matches 9 bases. Germline V lookup: CDR1 LNHDA, CDR2 SQIVND (reference sequence). The CDR3 extends over 17 amino acids. The ends lost 6 bases at V and 5 bases at J; junction bases unmatched: 14. CDR3 DNA sequence: TGTGCCAGTAGCCAGCGGCTCGGACAGGGGTTGGACAATGAGCAGTTCTTC. Translating gives CASSQRLGQGLDNEQFF.

The chain recombines TRBV5-3 with TRBJ2-3, with 9 bases identical to TRBD2. TRBV5-3 counts as an open reading frame of uncertain function. The CDR3 has 14 residues. V lost 6 bases and J lost 5; bases outside the gene matches: 7. CDR3 sequence: CARMGRGGRDTQYF. Written as DNA, the CDR3 is TGTGCCAGAATGGGGCGGGGGGGCAGAGATACGCAGTATTTT.

The V call is TRBV7-2, the J call TRBJ1-2; TRBD1 matches 8 bases. J gave up 4 bases and V 9 bases, and 10 bases lay outside the gene matches. The germline V gene encodes CDR1 SGHTA and CDR2 FQGNSA. There are 14 residues in the CDR3. For the CDR3, the DNA is TGTGCCAGTCAATACGACAGGGGCCCCTATGGCTACACCTTC. It encodes CASQYDRGPYGYTF.

This chain joins TRBV7-8 and TRBJ1-6; TRBD1 matches 7 bases. This CDR3 comprises 21 residues. Per germline, CDR1 SGHVS and CDR2 FQNEAQ. After removal of 2 bases from V and 4 bases from J, the junction contained 20 bases not matched to a gene. CDR3 DNA: TGTGCCAGCAGCTTAAGGCCGAGACAGGGCCAAGTGAACCGGTATAATTCACCCCTCCACTTT. Translating gives CASSLRPRQGQVNRYNSPLHF.

The CDR3 DNA sequence: TGTGCCACCACAACCTCCAGGGGCCTCTACAATGAGCAGTTCTTC. It translates to CATTTSRGLYNEQFF. The rearrangement uses TRBV7-2 and TRBJ2-1; perhaps TRBD1 as D (6 bases). Germline V gene lookup returns CDR1 SGHTA and CDR2 FQGNSA. Trimming shortened V by 10 bases and J by 3 bases, and 19 bases separated the two germline ends. The CDR3 is made up of 15 amino acids.

The chain recombines TRBV11-2 with TRBJ1-1; a possible D gene is TRBD1 (5 bases). The CDR3 contains 12 residues. V was clipped by 5 bases and J by 8 bases, with 12 bases between them. CDR1 and CDR2 from the germline V gene are SGHAT and FQNNGV. CDR3 sequence: CASSLGAGEAFF. The CDR3 DNA follows: TGTGCCAGCAGCCTAGGAGCAGGGGAAGCTTTCTTT.

There are a few counts of this clone. The genes are TRBV7-9 and TRBJ2-7; 7 bases are shared with TRBD1. The J segment lost 7 bases and the V segment lost 6 bases, leaving 9 bases of the junction unmatched. CDR1 is SEHNR and CDR2 is FQNEAQ in the germline V gene (reference sequence). CDR3 length: 13 amino acids. The CDR3 coding sequence is TGTGCCAGCAGTCCGACAGGGTCGGTTGAGCAGTACTTC. It translates to CASSPTGSVEQYF. Full variable domain (outside the CDR3, taken from reference TRBV7-9 and TRBJ2-7): DTGVSQNPRHKITKRGQNVTFRCDPISEHNRLYWYRQTLGQGPEFLTYFQNEAQLEKSRLLSDRFSAERPKGSFSTLEIQRTEQGDSAMYLCASSPTGSVEQYFGPGTRLTVT.

V usage is TRBV28 and J usage is TRBJ2-6; 10 nucleotides line up with TRBD1. In germline, CDR1 is MDHEN, CDR2 SYDVKM. With V trimmed by 3 bases and J by 3 bases, 8 bases remained unmatched. The CDR3 totals 18 residues. This CDR3 reads CASSFMGQGFSGANVLTF. The DNA for the CDR3 is TGTGCCAGCAGTTTTATGGGACAGGGGTTTAGTGGGGCCAACGTCCTGACTTTC.

The chain combines TRBV4-3 with TRBJ2-3; 10 bases line up with TRBD2. Germline V gene data show CDR1 as LGHNA and CDR2 as YSLEER. V shed 4 bases and J 2 bases; nucleotides not matched to a gene: 6. This CDR3 spans 16 amino acids. The CDR3 loop is CASSLRAGGSTDTQYF. Here the CDR3 DNA reads TGCGCCAGCAGCCTACGAGCGGGGGGGTCCACAGATACGCAGTATTTT.

This clone has more than one count but fewer than ten. The genes are TRBV7-2 and TRBJ2-5, with 10 bases matching TRBD1. Per germline, CDR1 SGHTA and CDR2 FQGNSA. J was trimmed by 5 bases and V by 5 bases; bases with no gene match: 8. This CDR3 spans 15 amino acids. CDR3 loop: CASSLRTGGMETQYF. The DNA of the CDR3 is TGTGCCAGCAGCCTAAGGACAGGGGGAATGGAGACCCAGTACTTC.

V and J are TRBV19 and TRBJ1-5, with 12 bases identical to TRBD1. This CDR3 is 17 amino acids long. Germline V gene lookup returns CDR1 LNHDA and CDR2 SQIVND (reference sequence). With V trimmed by 3 bases and J by 7 bases, 10 bases remained unmatched. The CDR3, as DNA: TGTGCCAGTAGTATCAGGGACAGGGGGCGCGGGGGGCAGCCCCAGCATTTT. It encodes CASSIRDRGRGGQPQHF.

This clone showed up just once. The chain uses TRBV6-1 and TRBJ1-5; the D gene is possibly TRBD1 (6 bases). V was trimmed by 1 base and J by 6 bases, leaving 10 bases between them. Germline V lookup: CDR1 MNHNS, CDR2 SASEGT. The CDR3 has 14 residues. CDR3 sequence: CASSEGRGGQPQHF. The CDR3 nucleotides are TGTGCCAGCAGTGAAGGCAGGGGCGGTCAGCCCCAGCATTTT.

The rearrangement joins TRBV28 to TRBJ2-7; 10 nucleotides agree with TRBD1. The CDR3 spans 15 residues. Germline V lookup: CDR1 MDHEN, CDR2 SYDVKM. J lost 12 bases, V lost 4 bases, and 15 bases had no gene match. In DNA, the CDR3 is TGTGCCAGCAGTTCGACCCCGGGACAGGGGAAAGTCGGGTACTTC. It specifies CASSSTPGQGKVGYF.

The chain joins TRBV30 to TRBJ2-6, with TRBD2 as a possible D gene (5 bases). Trimming pared 3 bases from V and 1 base from J, leaving 16 bases between. Germline loops: CDR1 GTSNPN, CDR2 SVGIG (reference sequence). This CDR3 has 17 amino acids. The CDR3 spells CAWRSGFGTSGANVLTF. For the CDR3, the DNA is TGTGCCTGGAGGAGCGGATTCGGCACTTCTGGGGCCAACGTCCTGACTTTC. Complete variable domain (other parts from reference TRBV30 and TRBJ2-6): SQTIHQWPATLVQPVGSPLSLECTVEGTSNPNLYWYRQAAGRGLQLLFYSVGIGQISSEVPQNLSASRPQDRQFILSSKKLLLSDSGFYLCAWRSGFGTSGANVLTFGAGSRLTVL.

This chain uses TRBV6-1 with TRBJ2-7; 13 nucleotides line up with TRBD2. This CDR3 comprises 16 residues. V lost 4 bases to trimming and J lost 2 bases; unmatched junction nucleotides: 5. From germline, CDR1 is MNHNS and CDR2 SASEGT. As DNA, the CDR3 is TGTGCCAGCAGTGTATGGACTAGCGGGGGTACCTACGAGCAGTACTTC. The encoded protein is CASSVWTSGGTYEQYF.

The V call is TRBV2, the J call TRBJ1-1; 9 nucleotides match TRBD1. The germline V gene encodes CDR1 SNHLY and CDR2 FYNNEI. With V trimmed by 8 bases and J by 6 bases, 7 bases remained unmatched. The CDR3 contains 13 residues. The CDR3 DNA reads TGTGCCAGCGCGGGACAGGGATTTCCTGAAGCTTTCTTT. It yields the protein CASAGQGFPEAFF.

The CDR3 DNA reads as TGTGACACGGTGGGGACAGGAGAGAGGCGCTATTCACCCCTCCACTTT. It encodes CDTVGTGERRYSPLHF. The chain combines TRBV7-3 with TRBJ1-6; TRBD1 matches 8 bases. The CDR3 is 16 amino acids. Germline-derived CDR1 and CDR2 are SGHTA and FQGTGA. The variable domain in full, completed from reference TRBV7-3 and TRBJ1-6, reads GAGVSQTPSNKVTEKGKYVELRCDPISGHTALYWYRQSLGQGPEFLIYFQGTGAADDSGLPNDRFFAVRPEGSVSTLKIQRTERGDSAVYLCDTVGTGERRYSPLHFGNGTRLTVT.

V and J are TRBV7-3 and TRBJ2-5; possibly TRBD1 for D (6 bases). V lost 5 bases, J lost 4 bases, and 17 bases lay in between. Germline V CDR1 and CDR2: SGHTA, FQGTGA. The CDR3 has 15 residues. This chain's CDR3 is CASSLGGGLSETQYF. The CDR3 bases are TGTGCCAGCAGCCTCGGTGGGGGCCTTTCAGAGACCCAGTACTTC.

This clone was seen a few times. J is TRBJ2-2 and V is TRBV7-3; a possible D gene is TRBD1 (6 bases). The V gene's germline CDR1 is SGHTA and CDR2 FQGTGA. This CDR3 has 17 residues. Trimming pared 3 bases from V and 3 bases from J, leaving 17 bases between. CDR3 region: CASSFRQASFDTGELFF. The CDR3 region has the DNA TGTGCCAGCAGCTTCCGACAGGCGAGCTTCGACACCGGGGAGCTGTTTTTT.

This clone showed up just once. This chain links TRBV5-1 with TRBJ1-4, with TRBD1 matching 9 bases. J was trimmed by 6 bases and V by 0 bases; bases with no gene match: 12. The length of the CDR3 is 18 residues. Germline CDR1 is SGHRS and CDR2 is YFSETQ. CDR3: CASSLGGQGSAGHEKLFF. CDR3 in DNA: TGCGCCAGCAGCTTGGGGGGACAGGGATCGGCGGGCCATGAAAAACTGTTTTTT.

The chain recombines TRBV10-3 with TRBJ2-5; D not certain. CDR3 length: 14 residues. Trimming shortened V by 0 bases and J by 0 bases, and 5 bases separated the two germline ends. In germline, CDR1 is ENHRY, CDR2 SYGVKD. CDR3 residues: CAISESQYQETQYF. The CDR3 DNA reads as TGTGCCATCAGTGAGTCACAGTACCAAGAGACCCAGTACTTC.

This clone turned up a few times. The V and J genes are TRBV2 and TRBJ1-1; a weak D match, TRBD1 (6 bases). CDR1 SNHLY and CDR2 FYNNEI come from the germline V gene. This CDR3 has 14 amino acids. The germline V and J ends were trimmed by 6 bases and 2 bases, with 13 bases remaining between them. CDR3 DNA: TGTGCCAGCAGCGCGGACAGCTTAAACACTGAAGCTTTCTTT. This encodes CASSADSLNTEAFF.